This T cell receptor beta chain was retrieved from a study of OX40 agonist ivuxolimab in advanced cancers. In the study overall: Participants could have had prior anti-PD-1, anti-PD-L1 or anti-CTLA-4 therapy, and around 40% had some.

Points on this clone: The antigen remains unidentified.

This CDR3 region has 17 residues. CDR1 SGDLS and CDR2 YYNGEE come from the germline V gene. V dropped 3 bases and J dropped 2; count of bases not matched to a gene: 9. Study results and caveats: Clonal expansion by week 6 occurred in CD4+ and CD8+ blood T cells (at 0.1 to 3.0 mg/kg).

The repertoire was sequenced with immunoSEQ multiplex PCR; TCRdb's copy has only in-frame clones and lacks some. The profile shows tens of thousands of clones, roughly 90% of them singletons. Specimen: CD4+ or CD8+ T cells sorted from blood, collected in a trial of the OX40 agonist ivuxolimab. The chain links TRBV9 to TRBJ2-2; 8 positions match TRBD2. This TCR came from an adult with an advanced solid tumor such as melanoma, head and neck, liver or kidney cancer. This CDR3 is CASSAPAGGSNTGELFF. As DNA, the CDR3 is TGTGCCAGCAGCGCCCCTGCGGGGGGCTCAAACACCGGGGAGCTGTTTTTT. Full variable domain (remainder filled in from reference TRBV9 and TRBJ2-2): DSGVTQTPKHLITATGQRVTLRCSPRSGDLSVYWYQQSLDQGLQFLIQYYNGEERAKGNILERFSAQQFPDLHSELNLSSLELGDSALYFCASSAPAGGSNTGELFFGEGSRLTVL.